This T cell receptor (beta chain) was documented in a study of blood T cell repertoires in COVID-19. About the research overall: The origin of the acute and convalescent COVID-19 samples was the United States, Italy and Spain. T cells, B-cell-depleted T cells, or PBMCs supplied cDNA or gDNA.

In the source study's methods: The authors estimated nucleated cell counts from reference gene primer amplification. TCRdb keeps only in-frame clones here, not all; method: immunoSEQ multiplex PCR. That table supplies the V and J calls and clone size; D and trimming were determined from the DNA. The table lists under 200,000 clones, approximately 85% of them singletons, with under 6.5% in the top ten. Enrolled during active infection, Seattle patients were then followed longitudinally. The length of the CDR3 is 16 residues. The material sequenced was peripheral blood. The rearrangement joins TRBV21-1 to TRBJ2-4; the table's D call of TRBD1 was not tested on the DNA. TRBV21-1 is a recognized pseudogene. This TCR was sampled from a woman aged 50 to 60 with COVID-19, enrolled during active disease. CDR3 nucleotide sequence: TGTGCCAGCAGCAGGGACAGACACCTAGCCAAAAACATTCAGTACTTC. It specifies CASSRDRHLAKNIQYF.